The 18 T cell receptor beta chains presented below share a single source sample, sequenced in a study of CD8 T cells in Susac syndrome. With random hexamers, reverse transcription was performed on roughly 0.45 to 1 ug of RNA. From the immunoSEQ multiplex PCR reads, TCRdb called clonotypes with MiXCR, one entry per CDR3 protein. Counted here are around 80,000 distinct CDR3 sequences, approximately 93% occurring once; the ten biggest clones make up 0.35% to 0.5%. The sample taken for sequencing was CD8+ T cells from PBMCs. These receptors were collected from a human donor with Susac syndrome.

The chain is built from TRBV6-2 or TRBV6-3 and TRBJ2-7; D is perhaps TRBD2 (6 bases). The CDR3 runs 14 residues. Trimming took off 2 bases at V and 3 bases at J, with 11 bases between the two ends. Per germline, CDR1 MNHEY and CDR2 SVGEGT. The CDR3 sequence is CASSYAGTGYEQYF. CDR3 bases: TGTGCCAGCAGTTACGCGGGAACGGGCTACGAGCAGTACTTC.

The chain is built from TRBV30 and TRBJ2-1, with D tentatively TRBD2 (6 bases). V lost 0 bases and J 6 bases, leaving 15 bases between the germline ends. This CDR3 is built from 15 residues. Looked up from germline, CDR1 is GTSNPN and CDR2 is SVGIG (reference sequence). DNA of the CDR3: TGTGCCTGGAGTGTACCGCGCGGGATGGGCAATGAGCAGTTCTTC. This gives the protein CAWSVPRGMGNEQFF.

This clonotype was counted between two and nine times. The V gene is TRBV5-1, the J gene TRBJ2-7, with TRBD1 as a possible D gene (6 bases). The CDR3 sequence is 14 residues long. V gave up 4 bases and J gave up 4 bases, with 15 bases separating them. Germline V gene sequence: CDR1 SGHRS, CDR2 YFSETQ. CDR3 protein: CASSPGQIPYEQYF. The CDR3 region has the DNA TGCGCCAGCAGCCCCGGACAGATCCCTTACGAGCAGTACTTC. Full variable domain (outside the CDR3, taken from reference TRBV5-1 and TRBJ2-7): KAGVTQTPRYLIKTRGQQVTLSCSPISGHRSVSWYQQTPGQGLQFLFEYFSETQRNKGNFPGRFSGRQFSNSRSEMNVSTLELGDSALYLCASSPGQIPYEQYFGPGTRLTVT.

The chain uses TRBV28 and TRBJ1-1; no clear D gene. Per the germline V gene, CDR1 is MDHEN and CDR2 is SYDVKM. The CDR3 is made up of 11 amino acids. Trimming pared 7 bases from V and 0 bases from J, leaving 3 bases between. The CDR3 here is CASTLNTEAFF. DNA of the CDR3: TGTGCCAGCACTCTGAACACTGAAGCTTTCTTT.

This clonotype was seen only once. The genes are TRBV2 and TRBJ2-7; D tentatively reads TRBD1 or TRBD2 (6 bases each). The CDR3 contains 13 residues. V gave up 6 bases and J gave up 2 bases, with 11 bases separating them. The germline CDR1 and CDR2 sequences are SNHLY and FYNNEI. CDR3 nucleotide sequence: TGTGCCAGCAGACAGGGACTCCCCTACGAGCAGTACTTC. The encoded protein is CASRQGLPYEQYF.

The chain recombines TRBV7-9 with TRBJ1-4; D is uncertain. Germline CDR1 reads SEHNR; CDR2 reads FQNEAQ (reference sequence). The CDR3 is made up of 13 amino acids. The germline V and J ends were trimmed by 3 bases and 2 bases, with 4 bases remaining between them. CDR3 nucleotides: TGTGCCAGCAGCTTCTCGACTAATGAAAAACTGTTTTTT. This codes for CASSFSTNEKLFF.

This clonotype was seen a single time. This chain connects TRBV30 to TRBJ2-7, with a possible D match to TRBD1 (5 bases). Germline V gene data show CDR1 as GTSNPN and CDR2 as SVGIG (reference sequence). The germline V and J ends were trimmed by 1 base and 4 bases, with 8 bases remaining between them. The CDR3 spans 12 residues. The CDR3 is CAWSGQGYEQYF. The CDR3 DNA reads TGTGCCTGGAGTGGGCAGGGATACGAGCAGTACTTC.

This sequence joins TRBV2 and TRBJ1-5, with a tentative D call TRBD1 (6 bases). The CDR3 contains 14 residues. Germline CDR1 and CDR2: SNHLY and FYNNEI. Trimming removed 6 bases at V and 7 bases at J, with 16 bases between. This chain's CDR3 is CASREGGVVQPQHF. In nucleotides, the CDR3 is TGTGCCAGCAGAGAGGGGGGGGTGGTCCAGCCCCAGCATTTT.

J is TRBJ2-5 and V is TRBV12-5; 8 positions agree with TRBD1. The trim removed 6 bases at V and 5 bases at J, leaving 11 bases unmatched. CDR1 is LGHNT and CDR2 is FRNRAP in the germline V gene. CDR3 length equals 15 residues. The CDR3 protein is CASGAGTGERETQYF. The CDR3 nucleotides are TGTGCTAGTGGAGCCGGGACAGGAGAACGGGAGACCCAGTACTTC.

The chain couples TRBV29-1 to TRBJ2-3, with 8 bases aligning to TRBD1. V shed 6 bases, J shed 10 bases, and the junction held 6 bases outside the gene matches. CDR3 length: 11 residues. In germline, CDR1 is SQVTM, CDR2 ANQGSEA. CDR3 nucleotides: TGCAGCGTCTTCAGGGGGCTGGCGCAGTATTTT. Translation gives CSVFRGLAQYF.

The genes are TRBV4-1 and TRBJ2-1; D is possibly TRBD2 (5 bases). This CDR3 contains 16 residues. Trimming pared 0 bases from V and 3 bases from J, leaving 12 bases between. Germline V gene lookup returns CDR1 MGHRA and CDR2 YSYEKL. The CDR3 loop reads CASSQDSTGYYNEQFF. The CDR3 DNA follows: TGCGCCAGCAGCCAAGATTCGACGGGGTACTACAATGAGCAGTTCTTC.

The rearrangement joins TRBV4-3 to TRBJ2-7; tentative D call: TRBD1 (5 bases). In germline, CDR1 is LGHNA, CDR2 YSLEER. Trimming removed 2 bases from V and 0 bases from J, with 11 bases in between. The CDR3 loop spans 15 amino acids. In DNA, the CDR3 is TGCGCCAGCAGCCAAAGCCTCAGGGCCTCCTACGAGCAGTACTTC. It codes for CASSQSLRASYEQYF.

For the CDR3, the DNA is TGTGCCAGCAGCCCGGACGTTGCAACTAATGAAAAACTGTTTTTT. Translating it yields CASSPDVATNEKLFF. The gene calls are TRBV7-8 and TRBJ1-4; no firm D call. Trimming stripped 5 bases from V and 0 bases from J, with 10 bases between. Germline CDR1 and CDR2: SGHVS and FQNEAQ. This CDR3 is 15 amino acids long.

Only one count was recorded for this clonotype. The V gene is TRBV6-2 or TRBV6-3, the J gene TRBJ1-5; D uncertain. Germline assignment: CDR1 MNHEY and CDR2 SVGEGT. V dropped 8 bases and J dropped 5 bases, with 4 bases sitting between them. The CDR3 covers 10 residues. The CDR3 DNA is TGTGCCAGCGGCGATCAGCCCCAGCATTTT. This encodes CASGDQPQHF.

The chain joins TRBV3-1 to TRBJ2-5; the D gene could be TRBD1 or TRBD2 (5 bases each). CDR3 size: 15 residues. V lost 4 bases and J 1 base, leaving 13 bases between the germline ends. Germline CDR1 LGHDT, CDR2 YNNKEL (reference sequence). CDR3 nucleotide sequence: TGTGCCAGCAGCCCCGAGGGGTTGGGCCAAGAGACCCAGTACTTC. As protein: CASSPEGLGQETQYF.

The chain has TRBV4-1 and TRBJ1-3; D perhaps matches TRBD1 (6 bases). Germline CDR1 and CDR2: MGHRA and YSYEKL. The ends were cut back, 1 base at V and 0 bases at J, with 13 bases in the middle. This CDR3 spans 17 amino acids. This chain's CDR3 is CASSQAAQGSSGNTIYF. The DNA for the CDR3 is TGCGCCAGCAGCCAAGCGGCACAGGGATCCTCTGGAAACACCATATATTTT.

The chain couples TRBV27 to TRBJ2-7; 8 bases are a match to TRBD1. CDR3 length: 15 amino acids. The V gene end was trimmed by 0 bases and the J gene end by 3 bases; junction bases not matched to a gene: 4. Germline V gene sequence: CDR1 MNHEY, CDR2 SMNVEV (reference sequence). In DNA form, the CDR3 reads TGTGCCAGCAGTTTATCGGTAACAGGGGGCTACGAGCAGTACTTC. Amino acid sequence: CASSLSVTGGYEQYF.

The V gene is TRBV24-1, the J gene TRBJ2-1; 9 bases are a match to TRBD2. The CDR3 is 13 residues long. CDR1 and CDR2 from the germline V gene are KGHDR and SFDVKD. Germline trimming cut 9 bases from V and 6 bases from J; bases unmatched to any gene: 5. Here the CDR3 DNA reads TGTGCCACCGGGCGGGAGGGCCTCAATGAGCAGTTCTTC. It codes for CATGREGLNEQFF.